The T cell receptor beta chain described here comes from a study of CXCR3-negative and CXCR3-positive naive CD8 T cells. Overall study context: Sequencing gave about 150 million TRB reads overall, about 1.5 +/- 0.3 million per library. Study observations and caveats: For naive cells, CXCR3-negative and CXCR3-positive subsets had similar TRBV-TRBJ usage; for memory cells, usage differed. Once cells were cryopreserved, CXCR3 expression went down partly, and most assays used fresh PBMCs.

Germline V lookup: CDR1 SGHDN, CDR2 FVKESK. This CDR3 is built from 16 residues. Of note for this clonotype: Its matching antigen is unknown.

In preparing the TRB cDNA libraries, 5' RACE with UMI labels was used. Each CDR3 protein gets one entry in TCRdb, which reprocessed the 5' RACE reads and gives no DNA. This sample's table has approximately 66,000 distinct CDR3 sequences. The TCR comes from a human donor in good health. Some clones in this sample may be carry-over from other donors' samples. This chain uses TRBV14 with TRBJ2-7; the D call of TRBD2 rests on TCRdb alone, since no DNA is present to check it. Material: naive CXCR3- CD8+ T cells from blood. Subset denoted: CD45RO-CCR7+CD27+CD95- naive CD8+ T cells lacking CXCR3 (TNR3-). CDR3 sequence reads: CASSLTQTSGVYEQYF. Combining the CDR3 with reference TRBV14 and TRBJ2-7 gives the whole variable domain EAGVTQFPSHSVIEKGQTVTLRCDPISGHDNLYWYRRVMGKEIKFLLHFVKESKQDESGMPNNRFLAERTGGTYSTLKVQPAELEDSGVYFCASSLTQTSGVYEQYFGPGTRLTVT.